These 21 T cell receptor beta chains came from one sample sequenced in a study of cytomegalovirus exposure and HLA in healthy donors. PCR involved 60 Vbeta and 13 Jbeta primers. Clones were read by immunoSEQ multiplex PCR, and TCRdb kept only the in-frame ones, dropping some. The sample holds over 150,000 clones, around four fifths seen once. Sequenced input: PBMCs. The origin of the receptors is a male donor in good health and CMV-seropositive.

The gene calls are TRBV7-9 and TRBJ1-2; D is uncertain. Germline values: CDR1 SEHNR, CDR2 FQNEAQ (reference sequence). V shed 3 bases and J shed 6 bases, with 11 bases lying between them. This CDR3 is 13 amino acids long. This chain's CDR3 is CASSLTTLNGYTF. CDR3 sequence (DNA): TGTGCCAGCAGCTTGACTACTCTCAATGGCTACACCTTC.

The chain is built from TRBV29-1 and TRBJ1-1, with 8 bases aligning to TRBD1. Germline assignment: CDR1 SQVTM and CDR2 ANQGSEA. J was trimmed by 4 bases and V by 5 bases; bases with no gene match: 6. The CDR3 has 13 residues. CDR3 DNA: TGCAGCGTTTCTCAGGGGGCGGTCACTGAAGCTTTCTTT. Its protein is CSVSQGAVTEAFF.

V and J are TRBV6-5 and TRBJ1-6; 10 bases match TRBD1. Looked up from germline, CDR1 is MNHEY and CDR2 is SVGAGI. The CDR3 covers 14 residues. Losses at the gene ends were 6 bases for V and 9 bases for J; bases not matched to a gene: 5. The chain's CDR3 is CASRLGQGISPLHF. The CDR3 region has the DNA TGTGCCAGCAGATTGGGACAGGGGATTTCACCCCTCCACTTT.

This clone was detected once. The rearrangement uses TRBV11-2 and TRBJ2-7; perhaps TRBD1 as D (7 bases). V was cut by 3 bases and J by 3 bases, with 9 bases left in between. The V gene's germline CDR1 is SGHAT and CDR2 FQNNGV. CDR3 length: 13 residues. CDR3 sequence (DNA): TGTGCCAGCAGCTTCCAGGGGGGCTACGAGCAGTACTTC. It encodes CASSFQGGYEQYF.

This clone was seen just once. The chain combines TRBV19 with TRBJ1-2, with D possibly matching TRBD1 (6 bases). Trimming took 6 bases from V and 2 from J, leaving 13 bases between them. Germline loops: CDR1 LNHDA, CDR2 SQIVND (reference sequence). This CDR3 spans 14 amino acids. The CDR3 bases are TGTGCCAGTAGGGAGGACAGCGTCAACTATGGCTACACCTTC. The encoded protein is CASREDSVNYGYTF.

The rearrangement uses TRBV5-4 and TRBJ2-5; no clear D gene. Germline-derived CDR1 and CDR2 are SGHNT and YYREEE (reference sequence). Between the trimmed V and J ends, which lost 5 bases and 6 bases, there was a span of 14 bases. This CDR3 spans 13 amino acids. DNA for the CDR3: TGTGCCAGCAGAAATACGGGTCACAAGACCCAGTACTTC. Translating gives CASRNTGHKTQYF.

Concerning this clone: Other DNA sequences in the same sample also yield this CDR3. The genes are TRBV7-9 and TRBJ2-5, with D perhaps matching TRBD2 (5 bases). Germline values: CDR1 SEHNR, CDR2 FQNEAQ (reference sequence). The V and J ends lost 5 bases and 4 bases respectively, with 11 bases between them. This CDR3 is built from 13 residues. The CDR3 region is CASSPRGRETQYF. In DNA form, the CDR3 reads TGTGCCAGCAGCCCCCGGGGTCGAGAGACCCAGTACTTC. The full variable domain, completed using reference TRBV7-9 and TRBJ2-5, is DTGVSQNPRHKITKRGQNVTFRCDPISEHNRLYWYRQTLGQGPEFLTYFQNEAQLEKSRLLSDRFSAERPKGSFSTLEIQRTEQGDSAMYLCASSPRGRETQYFGPGTRLLVL.

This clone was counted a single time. The CDR3: CASRDNHGREHF. The DNA for the CDR3 is TGTGCCAGCAGAGACAACCACGGCAGGGAGCATTTT. The chain joins TRBV6-6 to TRBJ1-5; perhaps TRBD1 as D (5 bases). The germline V gene has CDR1 MNHNY and CDR2 SVGAGI (reference sequence). The V gene lost 6 bases and the J gene lost 14 bases, with 17 bases spanning the gap. CDR3 length equals 12 residues.

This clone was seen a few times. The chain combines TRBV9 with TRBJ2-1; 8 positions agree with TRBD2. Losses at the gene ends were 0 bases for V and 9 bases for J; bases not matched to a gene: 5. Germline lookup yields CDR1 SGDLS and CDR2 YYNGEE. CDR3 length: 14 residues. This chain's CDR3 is CASSVAGGQIEQFF. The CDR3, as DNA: TGTGCCAGCAGCGTAGCGGGGGGGCAAATTGAGCAGTTCTTC.

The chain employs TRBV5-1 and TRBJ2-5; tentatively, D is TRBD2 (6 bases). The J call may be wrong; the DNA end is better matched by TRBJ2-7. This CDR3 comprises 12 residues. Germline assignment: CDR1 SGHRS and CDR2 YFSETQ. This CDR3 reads CASSQGGYEQYF. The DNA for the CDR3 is TGCGCCAGCAGCCAGGGAGGCTACGAGCAGTACTTC.

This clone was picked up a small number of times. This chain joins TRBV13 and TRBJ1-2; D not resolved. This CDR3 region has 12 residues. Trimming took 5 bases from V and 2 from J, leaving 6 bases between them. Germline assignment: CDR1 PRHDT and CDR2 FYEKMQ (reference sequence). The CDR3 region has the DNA TGTGCCAGCAGCCCCGGGAACTATGGCTACACCTTC. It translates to CASSPGNYGYTF. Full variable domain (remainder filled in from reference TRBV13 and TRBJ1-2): AAGVIQSPRHLIKEKRETATLKCYPIPRHDTVYWYQQGPGQDPQFLISFYEKMQSDKGSIPDRFSAQQFSDYHSELNMSSLELGDSALYFCASSPGNYGYTFGSGTRLTVV.

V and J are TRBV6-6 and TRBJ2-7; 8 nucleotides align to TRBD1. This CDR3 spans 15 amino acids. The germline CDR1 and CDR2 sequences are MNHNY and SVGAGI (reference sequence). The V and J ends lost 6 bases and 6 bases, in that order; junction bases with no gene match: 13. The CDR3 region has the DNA TGTGCCAGCAGCTTATCCGGGACAGGTCAGATCGAGCAGTACTTC. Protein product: CASSLSGTGQIEQYF.

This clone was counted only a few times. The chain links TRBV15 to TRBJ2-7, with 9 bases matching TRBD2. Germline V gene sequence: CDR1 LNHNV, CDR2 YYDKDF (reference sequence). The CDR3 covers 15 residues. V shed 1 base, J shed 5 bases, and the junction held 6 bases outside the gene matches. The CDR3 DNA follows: TGTGCCACCAGCAGAGCAATAGCGGGGGACCACGAGCAGTACTTC. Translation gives CATSRAIAGDHEQYF.

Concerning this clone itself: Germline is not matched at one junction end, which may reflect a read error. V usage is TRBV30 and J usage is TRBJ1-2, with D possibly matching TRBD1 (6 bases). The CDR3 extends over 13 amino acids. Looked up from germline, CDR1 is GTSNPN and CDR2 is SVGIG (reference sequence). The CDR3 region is CAWSVGGNNGYTF. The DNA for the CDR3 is TGTGCCTGGAGTGTAGGGGGTAACAATGGCTACACCTTC.

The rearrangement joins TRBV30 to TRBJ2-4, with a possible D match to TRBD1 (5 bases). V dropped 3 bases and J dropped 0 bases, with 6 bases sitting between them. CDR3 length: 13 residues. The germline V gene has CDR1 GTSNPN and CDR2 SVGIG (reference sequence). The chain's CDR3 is CAWRGVAKNIQYF. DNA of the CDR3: TGTGCCTGGAGAGGGGTAGCCAAAAACATTCAGTACTTC.

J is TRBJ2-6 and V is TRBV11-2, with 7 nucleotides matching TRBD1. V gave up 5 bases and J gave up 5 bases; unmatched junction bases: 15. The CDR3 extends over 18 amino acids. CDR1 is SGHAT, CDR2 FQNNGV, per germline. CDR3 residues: CASSLGQDLNGWANVLTF. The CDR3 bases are TGTGCCAGCAGCCTAGGACAGGATCTGAATGGCTGGGCCAACGTCCTGACTTTC.

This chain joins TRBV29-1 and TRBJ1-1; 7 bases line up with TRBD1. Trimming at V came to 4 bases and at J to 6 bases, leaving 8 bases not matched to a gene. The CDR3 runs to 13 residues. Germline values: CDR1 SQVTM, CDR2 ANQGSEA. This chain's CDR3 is CSVAVRTGAEAFF. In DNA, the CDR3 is TGCAGCGTTGCAGTAAGAACAGGGGCTGAAGCTTTCTTT.

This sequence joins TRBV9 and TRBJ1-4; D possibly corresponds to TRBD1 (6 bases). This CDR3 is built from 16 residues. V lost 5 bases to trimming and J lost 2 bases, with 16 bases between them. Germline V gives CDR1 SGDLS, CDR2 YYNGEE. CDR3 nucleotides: TGTGCCAGCAGTTCCACAGGGAGTTTGACTAATGAAAAACTGTTTTTT. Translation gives CASSSTGSLTNEKLFF.

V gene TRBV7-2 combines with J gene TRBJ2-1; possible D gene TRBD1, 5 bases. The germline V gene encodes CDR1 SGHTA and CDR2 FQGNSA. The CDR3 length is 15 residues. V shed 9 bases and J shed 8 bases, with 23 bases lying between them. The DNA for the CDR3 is TGTGCCAGGATCCCTCAGTGGGGCCTAGGAGATGAGCAGTTCTTC. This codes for CARIPQWGLGDEQFF.

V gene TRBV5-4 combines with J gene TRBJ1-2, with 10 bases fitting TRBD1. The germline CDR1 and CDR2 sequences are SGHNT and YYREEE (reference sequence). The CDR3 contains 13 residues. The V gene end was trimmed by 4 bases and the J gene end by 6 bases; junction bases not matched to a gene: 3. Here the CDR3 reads CASSVGQGNGYTF. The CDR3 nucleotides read TGTGCCAGCAGCGTGGGACAGGGGAATGGCTACACCTTC. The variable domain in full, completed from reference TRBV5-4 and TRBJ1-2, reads ETGVTQSPTHLIKTRGQQVTLRCSSQSGHNTVSWYQQALGQGPQFIFQYYREEENGRGNFPPRFSGLQFPNYSSELNVNALELDDSALYLCASSVGQGNGYTFGSGTRLTVV.

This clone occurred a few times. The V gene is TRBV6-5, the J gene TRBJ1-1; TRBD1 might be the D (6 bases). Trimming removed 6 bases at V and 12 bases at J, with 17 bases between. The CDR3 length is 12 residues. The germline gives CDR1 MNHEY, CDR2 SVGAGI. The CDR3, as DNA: TGTGCCAGCAGCTCGACAGGACACCCCCCTTTCTTT. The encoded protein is CASSSTGHPPFF.